The entry below describes one T cell receptor (beta chain). This sample was included in a study of blood T cell repertoires in COVID-19. Whole-study context: COVID-19 samples from acute and convalescent phases originated in the United States, Italy and Spain.

CDR1 is SGHVS and CDR2 is FQNEAQ in the germline V gene. J was trimmed by 5 bases and V by 5 bases; bases with no gene match: 8. The CDR3 covers 14 residues. Source study methods: Using reference gene primer amplification, nucleated cell counts were estimated. Using immunoSEQ multiplex PCR, the repertoire was profiled, and TCRdb retains in-frame clones only, with some absent. V, J and clone size are those of that table, while D and trimming were read from the DNA. This table holds 110,000 to 150,000 clones, 88% found once. The chain couples TRBV7-8 to TRBJ1-2; 7 nucleotides agree with TRBD1. The sequenced sample was peripheral blood. This receptor was identified in a woman in her fifties or sixties with acute or convalescent COVID-19. The CDR3 here is CASSTSTGWYGYTF. The CDR3 nucleotides are TGTGCCAGCAGCACCTCGACAGGGTGGTATGGCTACACCTTC.